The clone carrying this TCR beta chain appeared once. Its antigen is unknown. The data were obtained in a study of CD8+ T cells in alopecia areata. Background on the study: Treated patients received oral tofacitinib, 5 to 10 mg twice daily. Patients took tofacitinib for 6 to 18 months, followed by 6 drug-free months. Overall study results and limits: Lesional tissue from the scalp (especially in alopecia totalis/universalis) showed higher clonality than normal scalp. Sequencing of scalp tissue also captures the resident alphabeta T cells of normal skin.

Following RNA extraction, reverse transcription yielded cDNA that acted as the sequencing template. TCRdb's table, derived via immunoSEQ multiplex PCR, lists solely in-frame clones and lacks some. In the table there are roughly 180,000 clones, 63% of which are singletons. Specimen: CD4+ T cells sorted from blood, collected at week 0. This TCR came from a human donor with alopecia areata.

CDR3 sequence reads: CSVVQGLDQPQHF. In DNA form, the CDR3 reads TGCAGCGTTGTCCAGGGGCTGGATCAGCCCCAGCATTTT. V and J are TRBV29-1 and TRBJ1-5; the D gene is possibly TRBD1 (6 bases). V was shortened by 4 bases and J by 5 bases, with 12 bases between the two germline ends. The length of the CDR3 is 13 residues. Germline lookup yields CDR1 SQVTM and CDR2 ANQGSEA.